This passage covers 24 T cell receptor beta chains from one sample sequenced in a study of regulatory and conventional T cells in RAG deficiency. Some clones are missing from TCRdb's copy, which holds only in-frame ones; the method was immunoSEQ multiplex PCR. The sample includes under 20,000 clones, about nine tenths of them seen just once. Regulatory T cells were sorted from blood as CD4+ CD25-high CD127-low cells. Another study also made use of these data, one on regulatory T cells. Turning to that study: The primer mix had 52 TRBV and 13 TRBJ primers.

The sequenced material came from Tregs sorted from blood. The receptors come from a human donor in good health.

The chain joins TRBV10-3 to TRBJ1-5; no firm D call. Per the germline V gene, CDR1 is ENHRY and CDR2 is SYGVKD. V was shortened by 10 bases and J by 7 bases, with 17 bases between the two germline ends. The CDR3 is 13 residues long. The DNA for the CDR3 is TGTGCCAGCACCCCCAATCATGGGCAGCCCCAGCATTTT. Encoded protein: CASTPNHGQPQHF.

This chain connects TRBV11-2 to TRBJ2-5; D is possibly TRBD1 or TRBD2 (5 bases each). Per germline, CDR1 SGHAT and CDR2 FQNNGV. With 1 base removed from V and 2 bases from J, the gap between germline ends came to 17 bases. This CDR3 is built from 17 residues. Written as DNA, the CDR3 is TGTGCCAGCAGCTTAGGGTGGGGGTTAGAAAAACAAGAGACCCAGTACTTC. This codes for CASSLGWGLEKQETQYF.

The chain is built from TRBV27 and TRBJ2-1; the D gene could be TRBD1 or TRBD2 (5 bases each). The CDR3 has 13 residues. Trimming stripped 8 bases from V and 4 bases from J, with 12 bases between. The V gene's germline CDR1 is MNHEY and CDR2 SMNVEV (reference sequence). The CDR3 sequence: CASGGFRYNEQFF. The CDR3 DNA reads TGTGCCAGCGGGGGATTCAGGTACAATGAGCAGTTCTTC.

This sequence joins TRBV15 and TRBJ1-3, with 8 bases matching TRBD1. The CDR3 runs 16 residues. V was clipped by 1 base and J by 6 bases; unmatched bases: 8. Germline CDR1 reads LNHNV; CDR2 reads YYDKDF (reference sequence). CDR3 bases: TGTGCCACCAGCAGAGGACAGACAGGGGACCTAAACACCATATATTTT. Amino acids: CATSRGQTGDLNTIYF.

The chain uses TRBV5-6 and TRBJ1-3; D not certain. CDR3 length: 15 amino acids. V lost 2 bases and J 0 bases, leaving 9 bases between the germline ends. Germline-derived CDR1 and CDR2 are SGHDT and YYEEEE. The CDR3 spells CASSLSGYSGNTIYF. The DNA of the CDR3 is TGTGCCAGCAGCTTATCCGGATACTCTGGAAACACCATATATTTT.

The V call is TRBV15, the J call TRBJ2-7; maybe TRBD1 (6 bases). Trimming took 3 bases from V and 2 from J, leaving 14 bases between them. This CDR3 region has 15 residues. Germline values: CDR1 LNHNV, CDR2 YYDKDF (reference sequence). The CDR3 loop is CATSRDRDTTYEQYF. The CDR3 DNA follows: TGTGCCACCAGCAGGGACCGGGACACCACCTACGAGCAGTACTTC.

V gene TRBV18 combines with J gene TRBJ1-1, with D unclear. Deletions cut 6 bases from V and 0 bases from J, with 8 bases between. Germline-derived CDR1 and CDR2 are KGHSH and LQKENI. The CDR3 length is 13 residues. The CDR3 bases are TGTGCCAGCTCTCTGGGTATGAACACTGAAGCTTTCTTT. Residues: CASSLGMNTEAFF.

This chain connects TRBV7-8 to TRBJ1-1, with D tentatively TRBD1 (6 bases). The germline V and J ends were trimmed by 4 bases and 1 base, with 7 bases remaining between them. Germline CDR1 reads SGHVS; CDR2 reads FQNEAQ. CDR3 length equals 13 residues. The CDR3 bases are TGTGCCAGCAGCTCGGGACAGAACACTGAAGCTTTCTTT. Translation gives CASSSGQNTEAFF.

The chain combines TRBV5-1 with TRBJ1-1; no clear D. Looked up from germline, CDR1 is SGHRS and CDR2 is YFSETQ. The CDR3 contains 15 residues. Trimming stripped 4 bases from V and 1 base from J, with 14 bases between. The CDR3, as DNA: TGCGCCAGCAGCCCTTCGCACTCCAGGAACACTGAAGCTTTCTTT. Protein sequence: CASSPSHSRNTEAFF.

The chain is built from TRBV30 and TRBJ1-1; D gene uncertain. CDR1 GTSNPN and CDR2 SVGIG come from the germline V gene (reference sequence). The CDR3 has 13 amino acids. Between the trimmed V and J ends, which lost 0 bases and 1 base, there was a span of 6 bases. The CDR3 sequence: CAWSVRTNTEAFF. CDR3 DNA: TGTGCCTGGAGTGTACGGACGAACACTGAAGCTTTCTTT.

CDR3 residues: CAWRVSGGADTQYF. The CDR3 DNA sequence: TGTGCCTGGAGGGTTAGCGGGGGGGCAGATACGCAGTATTTT. The chain joins TRBV30 to TRBJ2-3; 11 nucleotides agree with TRBD2. CDR1 GTSNPN and CDR2 SVGIG come from the germline V gene (reference sequence). The CDR3 extends over 14 amino acids. The J segment lost 4 bases and the V segment lost 3 bases, leaving 3 bases of the junction unmatched.

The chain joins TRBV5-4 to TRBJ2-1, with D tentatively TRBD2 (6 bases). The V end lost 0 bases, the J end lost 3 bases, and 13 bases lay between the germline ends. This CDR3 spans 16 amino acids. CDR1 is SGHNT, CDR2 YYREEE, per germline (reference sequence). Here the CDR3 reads CASSLVGRDIYNEQFF. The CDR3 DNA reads TGTGCCAGCAGCTTGGTTGGGCGGGATATCTACAATGAGCAGTTCTTC.

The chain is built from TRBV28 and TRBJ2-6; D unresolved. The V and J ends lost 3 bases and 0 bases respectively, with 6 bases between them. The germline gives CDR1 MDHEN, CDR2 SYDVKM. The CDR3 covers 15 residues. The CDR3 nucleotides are TGTGCCAGCAGTTTTGGTGGCTCTGGGGCCAACGTCCTGACTTTC. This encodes CASSFGGSGANVLTF.

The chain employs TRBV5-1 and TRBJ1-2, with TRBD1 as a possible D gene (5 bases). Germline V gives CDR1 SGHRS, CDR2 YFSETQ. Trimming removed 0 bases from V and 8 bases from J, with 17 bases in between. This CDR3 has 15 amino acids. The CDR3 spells CASSLASGSGRGYTF. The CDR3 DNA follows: TGCGCCAGCAGCTTGGCCTCGGGGTCAGGGCGAGGCTACACCTTC.

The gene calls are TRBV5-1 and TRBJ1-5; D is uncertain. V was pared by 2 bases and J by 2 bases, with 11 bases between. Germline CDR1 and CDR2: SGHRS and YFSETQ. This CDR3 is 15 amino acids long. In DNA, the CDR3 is TGCGCCAGCAGCTTAGAGGGTTTGGGCAATCAGCCCCAGCATTTT. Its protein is CASSLEGLGNQPQHF.

For the CDR3, the DNA is TGTGCCAGCAGCCCCTTAGCGGGGCAAGCCGGGGCCAACGTCCTGACTTTC. Translation: CASSPLAGQAGANVLTF. V is TRBV16 and J is TRBJ2-6, with 8 bases that match TRBD2. Per germline, CDR1 KGHSY and CDR2 FQNENV. The CDR3 runs 17 residues. V was clipped by 4 bases and J by 4 bases; unmatched bases: 9. Drawing the rest from reference TRBV16 and TRBJ2-6, the complete variable domain is GEEVAQTPKHLVRGEGQKAKLYCAPIKGHSYVFWYQQVLKNEFKFLISFQNENVFDETGMPKERFSAKCLPNSPCSLEIQATKLEDSAVYFCASSPLAGQAGANVLTFGAGSRLTVL.

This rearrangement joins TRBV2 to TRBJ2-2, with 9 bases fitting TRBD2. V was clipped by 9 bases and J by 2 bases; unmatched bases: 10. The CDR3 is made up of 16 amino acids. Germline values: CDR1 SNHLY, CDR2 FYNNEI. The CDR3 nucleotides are TGTGCCAGTAGATATAGCGGGAGTTCTAACACCGGGGAGCTGTTTTTT. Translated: CASRYSGSSNTGELFF. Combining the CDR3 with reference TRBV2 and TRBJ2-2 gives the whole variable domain EPEVTQTPSHQVTQMGQEVILRCVPISNHLYFYWYRQILGQKVEFLVSFYNNEISEKSEIFDDQFSVERPDGSNFTLKIRSTKLEDSAMYFCASRYSGSSNTGELFFGEGSRLTVL.

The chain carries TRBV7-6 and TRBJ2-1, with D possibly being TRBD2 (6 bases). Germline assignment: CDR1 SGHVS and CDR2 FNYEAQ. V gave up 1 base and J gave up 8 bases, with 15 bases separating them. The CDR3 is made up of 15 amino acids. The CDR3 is CASSLVSVRGDEQFF. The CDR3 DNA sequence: TGTGCCAGCAGCTTAGTGAGCGTGCGGGGCGATGAGCAGTTCTTC.

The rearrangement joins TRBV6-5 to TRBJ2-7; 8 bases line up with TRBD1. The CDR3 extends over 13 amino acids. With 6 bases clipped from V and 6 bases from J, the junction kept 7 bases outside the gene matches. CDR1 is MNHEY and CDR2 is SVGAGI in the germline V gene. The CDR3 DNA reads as TGTGCCAGCAGAGGGGGACAGGCTTTCGAGCAGTACTTC. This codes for CASRGGQAFEQYF.

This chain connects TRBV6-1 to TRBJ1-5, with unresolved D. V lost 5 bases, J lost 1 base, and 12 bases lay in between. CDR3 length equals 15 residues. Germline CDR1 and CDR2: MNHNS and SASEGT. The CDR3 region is CASSQTAGSNQPQHF. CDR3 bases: TGTGCCAGCAGTCAGACGGCGGGGAGCAATCAGCCCCAGCATTTT.

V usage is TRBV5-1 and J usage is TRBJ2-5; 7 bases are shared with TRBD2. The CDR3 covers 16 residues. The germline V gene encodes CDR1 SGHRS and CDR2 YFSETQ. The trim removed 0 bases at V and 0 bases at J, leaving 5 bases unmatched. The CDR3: CASSLAQRGYQETQYF. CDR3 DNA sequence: TGCGCCAGCAGCTTGGCTCAGCGGGGTTACCAAGAGACCCAGTACTTC.

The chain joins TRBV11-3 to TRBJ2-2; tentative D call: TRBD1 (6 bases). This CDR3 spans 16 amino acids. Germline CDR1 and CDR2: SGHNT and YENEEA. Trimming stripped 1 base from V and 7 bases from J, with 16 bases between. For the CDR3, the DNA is TGTGCCAGCAGCTTAGGTCACAGGGAGAAGCGCGGGGAGCTGTTTTTT. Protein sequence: CASSLGHREKRGELFF.

As DNA, the CDR3 is TGTGCCACCAGCAGAGGACAGACGTTCAATGAGCAGTTCTTC. It specifies CATSRGQTFNEQFF. The rearrangement joins TRBV15 to TRBJ2-1; D perhaps matches TRBD1 (5 bases). CDR1 is LNHNV, CDR2 YYDKDF, per germline (reference sequence). V was pared by 1 base and J by 6 bases, with 10 bases between. CDR3 length equals 14 residues.

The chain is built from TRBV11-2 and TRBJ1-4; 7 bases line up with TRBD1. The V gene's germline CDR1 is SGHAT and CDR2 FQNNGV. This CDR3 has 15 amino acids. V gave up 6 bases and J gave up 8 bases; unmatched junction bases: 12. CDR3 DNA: TGTGCCAGCAGAAGGGGATACAAGGGACAGGAAAAACTGTTTTTT. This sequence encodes CASRRGYKGQEKLFF.